These T cell receptor beta chains were read from a single sample in a study of shared clonotypes between healthy human individuals. Sequencing used immunoSEQ multiplex PCR; TCRdb keeps in-frame clones, though not all of them. The sample has over a million clones; more than 75% are singletons. Input material: memory CD4+ T cells from PBMCs. These TCRs come from a man between 18 and 35 years old in good health. Some clones in this sample may be carry-over from other donors' samples. The CDR3 runs from the conserved cysteine through the conserved F or W. A D gene is named only where the DNA matches it firmly. Where a row states a size, it is once, few, many or the class of an expanded clone; other rows omit it.

j_call clone_size v_call d_call cdr3_nt cdr3_aa
TRBJ2-2 - TRBV4-1 TRBD2 TGCGCCAGCAGCCCCGGGGGGGGGTACACCGGGGAGCTGTTTTTT CASSPGGGYTGELFF
TRBJ2-2 - TRBV29-1 - TGCAGCGCTTCTCCGACAGGGAACACCGGGGAGCTGTTTTTT CSASPTGNTGELFF
TRBJ1-5 - TRBV28 - TGTGCCAGCAGTTCCTTGGACATCTATAGCAATCAGCCCCAGCATTTT CASSSLDIYSNQPQHF
TRBJ2-5 - TRBV27 TRBD1 TGTGCCAGCAGTTTATACAGGGGGAACGTACTCCAAGAGACCCAGTACTTC CASSLYRGNVLQETQYF
TRBJ2-6 - TRBV5-4 - TGTGCCAGCAGCCCACAGACAGCAGGCTCTGGGGCCAACGTCCTGACTTTC CASSPQTAGSGANVLTF
TRBJ2-5 once TRBV25-1 TRBD2 TGTGCCAGCAGTCCAGCGGGAGATCCCCAGTACTTC CASSPAGDPQYF
TRBJ2-1 - TRBV9 TRBD2 TGTGCCAGCAGCGTAGTCGGGAGGGCCTACAATGAGCAGTTCTTC CASSVVGRAYNEQFF
TRBJ2-2 - TRBV5-1 - TGCGCCAGCAGCCTCTTACAGGGGAACACCGGGGAGCTGTTTTTT CASSLLQGNTGELFF
TRBJ2-1 - TRBV7-2 - TGTGCCAGCGGTTCACGGTCCTACAATGAGCAGTTCTTC CASGSRSYNEQFF
TRBJ2-7 - TRBV29-1 TRBD1 TGCAGCGTGTGGCAGGGGGTTTACGAGCAGTACTTC CSVWQGVYEQYF
TRBJ2-1 - TRBV7-3 TRBD2 TGTGCCAGCAGCCAATGGGGGAGGACTAGCGGGAGGGTGAATGAGCAGTTCTTC CASSQWGRTSGRVNEQFF
TRBJ1-3 - TRBV5-6 - TGTGCCAGCAGCTTGGTGGGGGCTGGAAACACCATATATTTT CASSLVGAGNTIYF
TRBJ2-7 - TRBV7-3 - TGTGCCAGCAGCCTCAGGGGGGGACGAACCTACGAGCAGTACTTC CASSLRGGRTYEQYF
TRBJ1-1 - TRBV5-1 - TGCGCCAGCAGCTTGGAGGTAGGGGGTATCACTGAAGCTTTCTTT CASSLEVGGITEAFF
TRBJ2-1 - TRBV6-5 - TGTGCCACTCGAGGGGACATCCTCAATGAGCAGTTCTTC CATRGDILNEQFF
TRBJ1-1 - TRBV18 - TGTGCCAGCTTTAGGAGCTTGAACACTGAAGCTTTCTTT CASFRSLNTEAFF
TRBJ2-1 few TRBV9 TRBD2 TGTGCCAGCAGCGTAGGTAGCGGGAGTACCTACAATGAGCAGTTCTTC CASSVGSGSTYNEQFF
TRBJ2-2 - TRBV28 TRBD1 TGTGCCAGCAGTTTGGGACAGGGGACTACTCTCGCCGGGGAGCTGTTTTTT CASSLGQGTTLAGELFF
TRBJ2-1 few TRBV11-3 TRBD2 TGTGCCAGCAGCTTAGCTGCGGGGGAGTACAATGAGCAGTTCTTC CASSLAAGEYNEQFF
TRBJ2-3 - TRBV7-2 TRBD2 TGTGCCAGCAGCCGGGAGGGGTTCCCCACAGATACGCAGTATTTT CASSREGFPTDTQYF
TRBJ1-1 once TRBV7-9 - TGTGCCAGCAGCTTAGAATGGATGGCGGCCGGGGTGAACACTGAAGCTTTCTTT CASSLEWMAAGVNTEAFF
TRBJ2-5 - TRBV5-6 TRBD2 TGTGCCAGCAGCTCCGGGACTAGCGGATGGACCCAGTACTTC CASSSGTSGWTQYF
TRBJ1-4 - TRBV28 - TGTGCCAGCTCCCGGGGAACGGGTGAAAAACTGTTTTTT CASSRGTGEKLFF
TRBJ2-5 - TRBV5-1 - TGCGCCAGCAGCTTGGGGCTCCTTAGGACCCAAGAGACCCAGTACTTC CASSLGLLRTQETQYF
TRBJ2-1 - TRBV5-8 TRBD1 TGTGCCAGCAGCACCGGACAGGGCGATGAGCAGTTCTTC CASSTGQGDEQFF
TRBJ2-7 - TRBV5-8 - TGTGCCAGCAGCTTTAGTAGGGGGACCTCAAGGACCGAGCAGTACTTC CASSFSRGTSRTEQYF
TRBJ1-2 once TRBV28 - TGTGCCAGCAGTTCCGACAGTCTATCTTTTCGTGGTGGCTACACCTTC CASSSDSLSFRGGYTF
TRBJ2-3 - TRBV5-1 - TGCGCCAGCAGCTTGGGACAGCTCGAAGGGGCAGATACGCAGTATTTT CASSLGQLEGADTQYF
TRBJ1-3 - TRBV6-6 TRBD1 TGTGCCAGCAGTTACTCGAGGGGGACAGGGATCACCATATATTTT CASSYSRGTGITIYF
TRBJ1-2 - TRBV6-1 - TGTGCCAGCAGGGGAGACATTCAGGGAAATTATGGCTACACCTTC CASRGDIQGNYGYTF
TRBJ2-2 - TRBV27 TRBD1 TGTGCCAGCGCCCTGGACAGGGTGGTCACCGGGGAGCTGTTTTTT CASALDRVVTGELFF
TRBJ2-3 few TRBV11-1 - TGTGCCAGCAGCTTAGGTTTAGACTACTTTACAGATACGCAGTATTTT CASSLGLDYFTDTQYF
TRBJ1-2 - TRBV5-1 - TGCGCCAGCAGCCCCGGGACACACTATGGCTACACCTTC CASSPGTHYGYTF